Following are 26 T cell receptor beta chains from one sample sequenced in a study of shared clonotypes between healthy human individuals. TCRdb's table, derived via immunoSEQ multiplex PCR, lists solely in-frame clones and lacks some. The data show 1.5 million to 1.9 million clones, 95% to 99% seen once. Sequencing was performed on naive CD4+ T cells sorted from blood. Subset defined: CD45RA+ positively selected. The receptors stem from a man in his thirties or forties in good health.

The chain uses TRBV15 and TRBJ2-7, with 10 bases that match TRBD2. Trimming cost V 0 bases and J 7 bases; bases outside gene matches: 9. The CDR3 runs 16 residues. Looked up from germline, CDR1 is LNHNV and CDR2 is YYDKDF (reference sequence). The CDR3 here is CATSREGASGSWEQYF. The CDR3 nucleotides read TGTGCCACCAGCAGAGAGGGGGCTAGCGGGAGCTGGGAGCAGTACTTC. Complete variable domain (other parts from reference TRBV15 and TRBJ2-7): DAMVIQNPRYQVTQFGKPVTLSCSQTLNHNVMYWYQQKSSQAPKLLFHYYDKDFNNEADTPDNFQSRRPNTSFCFLDIRSPGLGDTAMYLCATSREGASGSWEQYFGPGTRLTVT.

J is TRBJ2-1 and V is TRBV4-2, with TRBD2 matching 12 bases. CDR1 LGHNA and CDR2 YNFKEQ come from the germline V gene. This CDR3 region has 15 residues. V was clipped by 4 bases and J by 9 bases; unmatched bases: 7. This CDR3 is CASSRGLAGSFEQFF. The CDR3 bases are TGTGCCAGCAGCCGAGGACTAGCGGGATCCTTTGAGCAGTTCTTC.

This clone was recorded once. The chain joins TRBV10-3 to TRBJ2-4, with 10 nucleotides matching TRBD1. J was trimmed by 8 bases and V by 6 bases; bases with no gene match: 7. Germline CDR1 and CDR2: ENHRY and SYGVKD. The CDR3 has 14 residues. DNA for the CDR3: TGTGCCATCAGCTCCGGGACAGGGGAGTACATTCAGTACTTC. Its protein product is CAISSGTGEYIQYF.

The chain combines TRBV27 with TRBJ2-4; 8 bases fit TRBD1. Germline values: CDR1 MNHEY, CDR2 SMNVEV (reference sequence). V dropped 5 bases and J dropped 7; count of bases not matched to a gene: 19. The CDR3 has 18 amino acids. CDR3 residues: CASSPESTGTGLNNIQYF. The CDR3 region has the DNA TGTGCCAGCAGTCCCGAATCCACCGGGACAGGACTCAACAACATTCAGTACTTC.

Details on this clone: The same CDR3 is also encoded by other DNA sequences in this sample. The V call is TRBV5-4, the J call TRBJ2-2; D may correspond to TRBD1 or TRBD2 (5 bases each). V was clipped by 0 bases and J by 6 bases, with 6 bases between them. Per germline, CDR1 SGHNT and CDR2 YYREEE (reference sequence). The CDR3 extends over 13 amino acids. The CDR3 loop is CASSLVGAGELFF. The CDR3 nucleotides are TGTGCCAGCAGCTTGGTGGGGGCCGGGGAGCTGTTTTTT.

This chain joins TRBV28 and TRBJ2-6; unclear D gene. Germline values: CDR1 MDHEN, CDR2 SYDVKM. This CDR3 is 17 amino acids long. The germline V and J ends were trimmed by 1 base and 0 bases, with 10 bases remaining between them. The chain's CDR3 is CASSLFRADSGANVLTF. The CDR3 DNA is TGTGCCAGCAGTTTATTTAGGGCAGACTCTGGGGCCAACGTCCTGACTTTC.

V usage is TRBV11-1 and J usage is TRBJ2-1; 8 bases agree with TRBD1. This CDR3 region has 15 residues. Per the germline V gene, CDR1 is SGHAT and CDR2 is FQDESV (reference sequence). Germline trimming cut 3 bases from V and 5 bases from J; bases unmatched to any gene: 6. The CDR3 DNA reads TGTGCCAGCAGCTTGGGCAGGGGGCGAAACAATGAGCAGTTCTTC. Residues: CASSLGRGRNNEQFF. Full variable domain (remainder filled in from reference TRBV11-1 and TRBJ2-1): EAEVAQSPRYKITEKSQAVAFWCDPISGHATLYWYRQILGQGPELLVQFQDESVVDDSQLPKDRFSAERLKGVDSTLKIQPAELGDSAMYLCASSLGRGRNNEQFFGPGTRLTVL.

The chain links TRBV7-9 to TRBJ2-5, with TRBD2 as a possible D gene (6 bases). Per the germline V gene, CDR1 is SEHNR and CDR2 is FQNEAQ (reference sequence). This CDR3 is built from 15 residues. The V end was cut by 7 bases, the J end by 1 base, with 16 bases between. The CDR3 region is CASMSGRTSQETQYF. The CDR3 DNA reads TGTGCCAGCATGAGCGGGCGGACAAGCCAAGAGACCCAGTACTTC. Full variable domain (outside the CDR3, taken from reference TRBV7-9 and TRBJ2-5): DTGVSQNPRHKITKRGQNVTFRCDPISEHNRLYWYRQTLGQGPEFLTYFQNEAQLEKSRLLSDRFSAERPKGSFSTLEIQRTEQGDSAMYLCASMSGRTSQETQYFGPGTRLLVL.

The genes are TRBV27 and TRBJ2-5; TRBD2 matches 13 bases. The CDR3 runs to 16 residues. J was trimmed by 5 bases and V by 4 bases; bases with no gene match: 7. In germline, CDR1 is MNHEY, CDR2 SMNVEV (reference sequence). The CDR3 DNA reads as TGTGCCAGCAGTTCGACTAGCGGGAGGTTTTGGGAGACCCAGTACTTC. It encodes CASSSTSGRFWETQYF.

The genes are TRBV6-5 and TRBJ2-1; 7 nucleotides align to TRBD2. CDR3 length: 14 amino acids. Germline loops: CDR1 MNHEY, CDR2 SVGAGI. After removal of 6 bases from V and 0 bases from J, the junction contained 2 bases not matched to a gene. CDR3 sequence: CASRRTSSYNEQFF. The CDR3 coding sequence is TGTGCCAGCAGAAGGACTAGCTCCTACAATGAGCAGTTCTTC.

The CDR3 DNA sequence: TGTGCTAGTGGCCCATCAGGGGAAGTCGGTCTAGTCAATGAGCAGTTCTTC. It encodes CASGPSGEVGLVNEQFF. V and J are TRBV12-5 and TRBJ2-1; the D gene is possibly TRBD1 (6 bases). With 6 bases removed from V and 6 bases from J, the gap between germline ends came to 24 bases. This CDR3 spans 17 amino acids. CDR1 and CDR2 from the germline V gene are LGHNT and FRNRAP.

This clone was observed a few times. Other DNA sequences in the same sample also yield this CDR3. The chain has TRBV19 and TRBJ2-2; D gene ambiguous. This CDR3 has 12 residues. Trimming took off 3 bases at V and 5 bases at J, with 4 bases between the two ends. Germline CDR1 and CDR2: LNHDA and SQIVND (reference sequence). CDR3 sequence reads: CASSIETGELFF. As DNA, the CDR3 is TGTGCCAGTAGTATTGAAACCGGGGAGCTGTTTTTT.

The chain combines TRBV28 with TRBJ2-7, with a tentative D call TRBD1 (7 bases). Germline V lookup: CDR1 MDHEN, CDR2 SYDVKM. The CDR3 is 15 amino acids. V lost 8 bases to trimming and J lost 4 bases, with 21 bases between them. CDR3 nucleotides: TGTGCCAGCCCCCCAAGCCTGGCAGGGGGGTACGAGCAGTACTTC. Its protein product is CASPPSLAGGYEQYF.

The chain joins TRBV7-2 to TRBJ1-1; the D gene is possibly TRBD1 (5 bases). From germline, CDR1 is SGHTA and CDR2 FQGNSA. V dropped 1 base and J dropped 8 bases, with 11 bases sitting between them. This CDR3 is built from 13 residues. The CDR3: CASSLDRIGEAFF. DNA for the CDR3: TGTGCCAGCAGCTTAGACAGGATCGGAGAAGCTTTCTTT.

This CDR3 is CASSPKTGTGYGYTF. In DNA, the CDR3 is TGTGCCAGCAGCCCAAAAACCGGGACAGGCTATGGCTACACCTTC. The chain carries TRBV5-4 and TRBJ1-2, with TRBD1 matching over 8 bases. V lost 4 bases, J lost 4 bases, and 9 bases stayed unmatched. CDR3 length: 15 amino acids. In germline, CDR1 is SGHNT, CDR2 YYREEE (reference sequence).

This chain connects TRBV5-1 to TRBJ2-7, with D tentatively TRBD2 (5 bases). Germline V gene lookup returns CDR1 SGHRS and CDR2 YFSETQ. The CDR3 spans 17 residues. Trimming took off 5 bases at V and 1 base at J, with 22 bases between the two ends. For the CDR3, the DNA is TGCGCCAGCAGTCTAATCCAAGCGGTTATCAAGTCCTACGAGCAGTACTTC. Its protein is CASSLIQAVIKSYEQYF.

CDR3 region: CASTFQGYEQYF. CDR3 in DNA: TGTGCCAGCACCTTTCAGGGATACGAGCAGTACTTC. The rearrangement links TRBV6-1 to TRBJ2-7; possibly TRBD1 for D (5 bases). From germline, CDR1 is MNHNS and CDR2 SASEGT. Trimming left V 7 bases short and J 4 bases short, with 11 bases between. The CDR3 runs 12 residues.

This chain connects TRBV7-2 to TRBJ2-2; D might be TRBD2 (5 bases). The CDR3 has 16 amino acids. The V end lost 4 bases, the J end lost 7 bases, and 19 bases lay between the germline ends. Germline V lookup: CDR1 SGHTA, CDR2 FQGNSA. The CDR3, as DNA: TGTGCCAGCAGCTATAAGGGCGGGTCGTATGGCGGGGAGCTGTTTTTT. Its translation: CASSYKGGSYGGELFF.

The V call is TRBV5-3, the J call TRBJ2-1, with 13 bases identical to TRBD2. TRBV5-3 is annotated as an ORF whose role is uncertain. J lost 12 bases, V lost 4 bases, and 7 bases had no gene match. The CDR3 runs to 14 residues. The CDR3 nucleotides read TGTGCCAGAAGCCGGGGGACTAGCGGGAAGGGGCAGTTCTTC. Its translation is CARSRGTSGKGQFF.

CDR3 sequence: CASSYRTSGTPETQYF. The CDR3 DNA reads as TGCGCCAGCAGCTATCGGACTAGCGGGACGCCAGAGACCCAGTACTTC. The chain employs TRBV4-1 and TRBJ2-5; 12 nucleotides align to TRBD2. The CDR3 totals 16 residues. With 5 bases clipped from V and 4 bases from J, the junction kept 8 bases outside the gene matches. Germline V gene lookup returns CDR1 MGHRA and CDR2 YSYEKL.

This clone was counted once. This chain uses TRBV5-4 with TRBJ2-7, with D perhaps TRBD1 (5 bases). This CDR3 region has 15 residues. Germline CDR1 is SGHNT and CDR2 is YYREEE (reference sequence). The ends were cut back, 4 bases at V and 2 bases at J, with 16 bases in the middle. DNA of the CDR3: TGTGCCAGCAGCCGGACAACCCTAGGAGCCTACGAGCAGTACTTC. This gives the protein CASSRTTLGAYEQYF. The whole variable domain, filled in from reference TRBV5-4 and TRBJ2-7, reads ETGVTQSPTHLIKTRGQQVTLRCSSQSGHNTVSWYQQALGQGPQFIFQYYREEENGRGNFPPRFSGLQFPNYSSELNVNALELDDSALYLCASSRTTLGAYEQYFGPGTRLTVT.

The V call is TRBV19, the J call TRBJ2-5; D not certain. Trimming stripped 3 bases from V and 5 bases from J, with 16 bases between. The CDR3 is 15 amino acids. CDR1 is LNHDA, CDR2 SQIVND, per germline (reference sequence). The CDR3 DNA sequence: TGTGCCAGTAGTATGGCCCCCTACCGGCTGGAGACCCAGTACTTC. Translating gives CASSMAPYRLETQYF.

The V gene is TRBV7-7, the J gene TRBJ2-1, with 12 bases aligning to TRBD2. The CDR3 extends over 15 amino acids. V was clipped by 3 bases and J by 6 bases; unmatched bases: 3. Germline V gives CDR1 SSHAT, CDR2 FNYEAQ (reference sequence). The CDR3 loop reads CASSLTSGSTNEQFF. CDR3 nucleotides: TGTGCCAGCAGCTTGACTAGCGGGAGTACCAATGAGCAGTTCTTC.

In its sample, this clone was seen once. The chain carries TRBV5-1 and TRBJ1-4, with D maybe TRBD1 (5 bases). Trimming cost V 0 bases and J 6 bases, with 15 bases left between them. Germline CDR1 is SGHRS and CDR2 is YFSETQ. The CDR3 spans 16 residues. The CDR3 sequence is CASSLARGPRDEKLFF. DNA of the CDR3: TGCGCCAGCAGCTTGGCCCGGGGCCCCCGGGATGAAAAACTGTTTTTT.

The chain uses TRBV5-1 and TRBJ1-4; D might be TRBD1 (5 bases). The germline gives CDR1 SGHRS, CDR2 YFSETQ. The length of the CDR3 is 14 residues. The V end was cut by 0 bases, the J end by 8 bases, with 11 bases between. CDR3 nucleotide sequence: TGCGCCAGCAGCTTGGCAGGGTTTGGGGAAAAACTGTTTTTT. Amino acids: CASSLAGFGEKLFF.

The rearrangement uses TRBV6-1 and TRBJ1-3, with D unclear. The CDR3 runs to 16 residues. The V gene's germline CDR1 is MNHNS and CDR2 SASEGT. With 4 bases removed from V and 0 bases from J, the gap between germline ends came to 13 bases. CDR3: CASSAYGPHSGNTIYF. The CDR3 region has the DNA TGTGCCAGCAGTGCTTACGGCCCTCACTCTGGAAACACCATATATTTT.